This T cell receptor beta chain was sequenced in a study of blood T cell repertoires in COVID-19. Whole-study context: Collection of acute and convalescent COVID-19 samples took place in the United States, Italy and Spain.

J was trimmed by 8 bases and V by 4 bases; bases with no gene match: 7. This CDR3 comprises 15 residues. The germline CDR1 and CDR2 sequences are SGHRS and YFSETQ. Generated by immunoSEQ multiplex PCR, the TCRdb table keeps only in-frame clones and is missing some. Of roughly 120,000 clones listed, around nine tenths are singletons. The origin of this receptor is a middle-aged man with acute or convalescent COVID-19. The specimen sequenced was peripheral blood. This chain connects TRBV5-1 to TRBJ2-1; 12 bases agree with TRBD1. The CDR3 sequence: CASSIRGQGADEQFF. In nucleotides, the CDR3 is TGCGCCAGCAGCATAAGGGGACAGGGGGCCGATGAGCAGTTCTTC.